The sequence of this T cell receptor (beta chain) was determined in a study of blood T cell repertoires in COVID-19. Study-level background: The origin of the acute and convalescent COVID-19 samples was the United States, Italy and Spain.

This CDR3 region has 16 residues. Germline loops: CDR1 ENHRY, CDR2 SYGVKD. Between the trimmed V and J ends, which lost 0 bases and 0 bases, there was a span of 9 bases. Data came from immunoSEQ multiplex PCR; TCRdb stores just in-frame clones and leaves some out. The table has fewer than 400,000 clones, approximately 89% seen once. Residents of 24 US areas, aged about 18 to 89 years, made up the participants. Sample: PBMCs or T cells enriched from blood (not recorded which). The V and J genes are TRBV10-3 and TRBJ1-5, with D unresolved. The receptor was isolated from a young man who had recovered from COVID-19. Here the CDR3 DNA reads TGTGCCATCAGTGAGTCGATGGGAGGTAGCAATCAGCCCCAGCATTTT. Translating gives CAISESMGGSNQPQHF.